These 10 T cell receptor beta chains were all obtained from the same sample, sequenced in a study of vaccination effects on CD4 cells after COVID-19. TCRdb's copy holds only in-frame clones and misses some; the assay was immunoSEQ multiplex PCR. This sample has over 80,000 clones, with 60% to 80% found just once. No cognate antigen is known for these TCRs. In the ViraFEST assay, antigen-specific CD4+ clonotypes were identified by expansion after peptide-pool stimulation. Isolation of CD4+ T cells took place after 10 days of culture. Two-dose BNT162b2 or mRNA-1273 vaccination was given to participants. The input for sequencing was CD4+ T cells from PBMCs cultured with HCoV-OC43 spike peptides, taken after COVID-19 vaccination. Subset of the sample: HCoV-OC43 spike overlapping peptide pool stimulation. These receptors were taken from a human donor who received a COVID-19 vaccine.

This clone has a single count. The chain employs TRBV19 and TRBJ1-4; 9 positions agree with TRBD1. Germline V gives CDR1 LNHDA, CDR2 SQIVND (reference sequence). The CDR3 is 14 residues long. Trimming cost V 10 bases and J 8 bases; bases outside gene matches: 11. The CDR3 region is CATSLGQGWEKLFF. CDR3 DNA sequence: TGTGCCACCTCCCTTGGACAGGGGTGGGAAAAACTGTTTTTT. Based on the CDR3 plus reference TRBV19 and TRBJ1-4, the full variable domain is DGGITQSPKYLFRKEGQNVTLSCEQNLNHDAMYWYRQDPGQGLRLIYYSQIVNDFQKGDIAEGYSVSREKKESFPLTVTSAQKNPTAFYLCATSLGQGWEKLFFGSGTQLSVL.

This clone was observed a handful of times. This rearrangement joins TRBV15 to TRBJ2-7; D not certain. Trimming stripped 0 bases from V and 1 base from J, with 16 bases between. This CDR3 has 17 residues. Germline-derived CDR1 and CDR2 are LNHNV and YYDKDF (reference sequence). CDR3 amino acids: CATSRDQNSPLSYEQYV. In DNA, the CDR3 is TGTGCCACCAGCAGAGATCAGAACAGCCCGTTATCCTACGAGCAGTACGTC.

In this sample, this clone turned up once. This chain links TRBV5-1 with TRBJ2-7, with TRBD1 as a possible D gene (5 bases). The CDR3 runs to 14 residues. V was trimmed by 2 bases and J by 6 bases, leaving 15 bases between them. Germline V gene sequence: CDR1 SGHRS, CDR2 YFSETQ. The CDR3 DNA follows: TGCGCCAGCAGCTTCTATGGCGTAGGGGTCGAGCAGTACGTC. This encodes CASSFYGVGVEQYV.

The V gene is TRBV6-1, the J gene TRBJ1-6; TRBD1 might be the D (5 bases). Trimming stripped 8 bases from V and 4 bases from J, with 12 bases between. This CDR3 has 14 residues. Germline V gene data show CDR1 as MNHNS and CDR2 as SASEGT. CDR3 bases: TGTGCCAGCGTACAGAGGACATATAATTCACCCCTCCACTTT. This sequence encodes CASVQRTYNSPLHF.

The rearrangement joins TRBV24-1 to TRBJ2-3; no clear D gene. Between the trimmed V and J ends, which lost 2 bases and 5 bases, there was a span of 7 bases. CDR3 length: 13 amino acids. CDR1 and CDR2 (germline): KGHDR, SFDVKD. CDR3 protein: CATSDSVRDTQYF. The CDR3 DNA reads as TGTGCCACCAGTGATTCGGTGAGAGATACGCAGTATTTT.

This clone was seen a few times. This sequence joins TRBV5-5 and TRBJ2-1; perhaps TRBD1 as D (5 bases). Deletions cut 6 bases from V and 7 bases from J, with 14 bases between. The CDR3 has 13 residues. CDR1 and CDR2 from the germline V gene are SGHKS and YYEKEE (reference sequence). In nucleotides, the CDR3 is TGTGCCAGCAACCTTTTGGGGCGGAATGAGCAGTTCTTC. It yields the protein CASNLLGRNEQFF.

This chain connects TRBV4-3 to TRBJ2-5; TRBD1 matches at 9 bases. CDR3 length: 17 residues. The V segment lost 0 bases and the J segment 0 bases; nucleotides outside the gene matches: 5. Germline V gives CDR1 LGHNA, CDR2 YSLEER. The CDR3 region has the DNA TGCGCCAGCAGCCAAGATCTGAGGGACAGGGACCAAGAGACCCAGTACTTC. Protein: CASSQDLRDRDQETQYF.

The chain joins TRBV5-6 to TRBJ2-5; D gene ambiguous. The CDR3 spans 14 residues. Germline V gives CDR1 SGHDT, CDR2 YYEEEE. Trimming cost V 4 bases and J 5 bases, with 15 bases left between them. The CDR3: CASSAGSAGETQYF. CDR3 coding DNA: TGTGCCAGCAGCGCCGGATCCGCCGGCGAGACCCAGTACTTC. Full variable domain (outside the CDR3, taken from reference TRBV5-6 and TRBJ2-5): DAGVTQSPTHLIKTRGQQVTLRCSPKSGHDTVSWYQQALGQGPQFIFQYYEEEERQRGNFPDRFSGHQFPNYSSELNVNALLLGDSALYLCASSAGSAGETQYFGPGTRLLVL.

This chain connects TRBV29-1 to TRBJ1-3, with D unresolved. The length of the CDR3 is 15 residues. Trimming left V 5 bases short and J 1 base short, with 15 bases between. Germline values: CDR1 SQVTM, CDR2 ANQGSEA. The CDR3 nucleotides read TGCAGCGTTCAGGCGCCGGGAGGGTCTGGAAACACCATATATTTT. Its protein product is CSVQAPGGSGNTIYF.

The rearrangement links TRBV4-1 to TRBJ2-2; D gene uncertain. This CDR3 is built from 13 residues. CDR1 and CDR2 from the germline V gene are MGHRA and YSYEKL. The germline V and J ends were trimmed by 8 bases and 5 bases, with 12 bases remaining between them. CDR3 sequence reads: CASHFDGTGELFF. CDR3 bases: TGCGCCAGCCATTTCGACGGGACCGGGGAGCTGTTTTTT.